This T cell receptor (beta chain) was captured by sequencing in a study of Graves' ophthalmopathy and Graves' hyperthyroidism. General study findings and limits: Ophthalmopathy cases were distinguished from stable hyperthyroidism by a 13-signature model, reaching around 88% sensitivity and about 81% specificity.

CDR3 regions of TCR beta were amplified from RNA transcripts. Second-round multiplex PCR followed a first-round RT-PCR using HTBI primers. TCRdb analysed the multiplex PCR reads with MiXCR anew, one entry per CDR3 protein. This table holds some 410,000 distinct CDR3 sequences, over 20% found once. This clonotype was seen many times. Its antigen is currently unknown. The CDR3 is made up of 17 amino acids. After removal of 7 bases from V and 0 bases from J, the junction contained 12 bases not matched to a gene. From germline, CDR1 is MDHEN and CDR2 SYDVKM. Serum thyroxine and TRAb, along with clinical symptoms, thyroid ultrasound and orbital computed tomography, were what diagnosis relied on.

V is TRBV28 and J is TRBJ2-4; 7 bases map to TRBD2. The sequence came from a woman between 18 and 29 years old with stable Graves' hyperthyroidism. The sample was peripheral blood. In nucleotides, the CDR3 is TGTGCCAGCATAGCCAGCGGGGCCGAACTAGCCAAAAACATTCAGTACTTC. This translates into CASIASGAELAKNIQYF.